Sequencing of this T cell receptor (beta chain) was carried out in a study of early T cells in non-severe SARS-CoV-2 infection. Turning to the study itself: Sequencing used unsorted whole-blood bulk RNA, so chains lack pairing.

Study conclusions and caveats: Missing private and CD4 specificities, VDJdb matching favored anti-spike CD8 responses.

A word on this clonotype: The target antigen is unknown.

Germline V lookup: CDR1 SGHNT, CDR2 YYREEE (reference sequence). Trimming took 4 bases from V and 0 from J, leaving 14 bases between them. This CDR3 has 16 residues. Unique molecular identifiers were added to individual cDNA molecules. Each CDR3 protein gets one entry after TCRdb re-called the 5' RACE reads with MiXCR. This sample has fewer than 65,000 distinct CDR3 sequences; about 7.6% occur once, and the top ten carry about 10%. The V gene is TRBV5-4, the J gene TRBJ2-1; D is perhaps TRBD2 (5 bases). The sample here was whole blood, taken at baseline. This clonotype was obtained from an adult who was a healthcare worker with PCR-confirmed SARS-CoV-2 infection or an uninfected control (not recorded which). The CDR3 DNA sequence: TGTGCCAGCAGCCCTCCGGGAACGAGCTCCTACAATGAGCAGTTCTTC. This encodes CASSPPGTSSYNEQFF. Based on the CDR3 plus reference TRBV5-4 and TRBJ2-1, the full variable domain is ETGVTQSPTHLIKTRGQQVTLRCSSQSGHNTVSWYQQALGQGPQFIFQYYREEENGRGNFPPRFSGLQFPNYSSELNVNALELDDSALYLCASSPPGTSSYNEQFFGPGTRLTVL.